This T cell receptor beta chain was captured by sequencing in a study of monozygotic twins with inflammatory bowel disease. General study results and limits: No repertoire similarity difference was seen between concordant and discordant twins; power was possibly limited.

The CDR3 consists of 12 residues. TCRdb reprocessed the 5' RACE reads and keeps a single row for each CDR3 protein, giving no DNA. The sample has 150,000 to 200,000 distinct CDR3 sequences, and its top ten clones hold 7.4%. Details on this clonotype: Its antigen is not known.

Sample: blood. The rearrangement joins TRBV12-3 or TRBV12-4 to TRBJ1-3. This receptor was taken from a human donor with ulcerative colitis or Crohn's disease, or a healthy co-twin of an affected twin (not recorded which). CDR3 region: CASDSSGNTIYF.